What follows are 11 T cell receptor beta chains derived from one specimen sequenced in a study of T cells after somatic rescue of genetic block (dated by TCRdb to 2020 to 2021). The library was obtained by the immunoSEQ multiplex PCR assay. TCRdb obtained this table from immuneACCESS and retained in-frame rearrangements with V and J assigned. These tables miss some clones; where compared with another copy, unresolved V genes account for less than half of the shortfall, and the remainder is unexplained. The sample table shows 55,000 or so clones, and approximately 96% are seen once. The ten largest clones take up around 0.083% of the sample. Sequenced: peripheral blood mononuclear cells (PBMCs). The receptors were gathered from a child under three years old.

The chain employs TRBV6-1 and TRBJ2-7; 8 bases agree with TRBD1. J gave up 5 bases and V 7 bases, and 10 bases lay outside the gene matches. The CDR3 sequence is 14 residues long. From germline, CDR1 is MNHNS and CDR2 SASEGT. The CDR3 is CASTPLGTGDEQYF. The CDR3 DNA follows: TGTGCCAGCACCCCTTTGGGGACAGGTGACGAGCAGTACTTC.

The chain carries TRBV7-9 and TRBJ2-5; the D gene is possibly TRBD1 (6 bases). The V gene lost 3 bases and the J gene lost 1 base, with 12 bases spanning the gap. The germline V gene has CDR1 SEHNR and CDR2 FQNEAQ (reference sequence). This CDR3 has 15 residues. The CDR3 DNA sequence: TGTGCCAGCAGCTTTAAAATGACAGGCCAAGAGACCCAGTACTTC. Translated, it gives CASSFKMTGQETQYF.

The CDR3 DNA reads as TGTGCCAGCAGCCAAGCTACAGGGGGCTCCTACAATGAGCAGTTCTTC. Encoded protein: CASSQATGGSYNEQFF. The genes are TRBV4-2 and TRBJ2-1; TRBD1 matches at 8 bases. The CDR3 totals 16 residues. V lost 1 base to trimming and J lost 0 bases; unmatched junction nucleotides: 2. The germline V gene has CDR1 LGHNA and CDR2 YNFKEQ.

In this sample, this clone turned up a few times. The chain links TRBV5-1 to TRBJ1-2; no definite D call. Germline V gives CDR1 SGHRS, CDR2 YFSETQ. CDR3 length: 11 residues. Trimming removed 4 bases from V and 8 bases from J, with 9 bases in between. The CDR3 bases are TGCGCCAGCAGCCTAGGATTCGGCTACACCTTC. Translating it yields CASSLGFGYTF.

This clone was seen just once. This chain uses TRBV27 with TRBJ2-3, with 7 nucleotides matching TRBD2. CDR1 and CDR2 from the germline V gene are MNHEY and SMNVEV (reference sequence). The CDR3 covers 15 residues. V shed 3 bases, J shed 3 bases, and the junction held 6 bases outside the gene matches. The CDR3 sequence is CASSFDGRKTDTQYF. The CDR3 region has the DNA TGTGCCAGCAGTTTCGACGGGAGGAAAACAGATACGCAGTATTTT.

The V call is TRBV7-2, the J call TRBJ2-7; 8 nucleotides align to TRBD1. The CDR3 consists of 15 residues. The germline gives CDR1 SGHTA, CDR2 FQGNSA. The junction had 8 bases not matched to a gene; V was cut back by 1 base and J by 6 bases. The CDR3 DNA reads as TGTGCCAGCAGCTTAGGGGGTCAGGGGGCGCCCGAGCAGTACTTC. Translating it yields CASSLGGQGAPEQYF.

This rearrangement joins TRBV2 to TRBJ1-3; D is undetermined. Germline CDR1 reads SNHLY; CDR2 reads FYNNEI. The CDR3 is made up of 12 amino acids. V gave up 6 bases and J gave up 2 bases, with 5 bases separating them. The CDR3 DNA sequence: TGTGCCAGCAGGAGGGCTGGAAACACCATATATTTT. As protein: CASRRAGNTIYF.

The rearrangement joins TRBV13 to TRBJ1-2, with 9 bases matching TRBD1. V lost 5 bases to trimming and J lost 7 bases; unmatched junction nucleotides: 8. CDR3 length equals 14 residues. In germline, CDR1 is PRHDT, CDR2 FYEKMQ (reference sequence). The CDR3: CASSAPGQGLGYTF. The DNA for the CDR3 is TGTGCCAGCAGCGCCCCGGGACAGGGCCTTGGCTACACCTTC.

The CDR3: CASSFGPNQPQHF. DNA for the CDR3: TGTGCCAGCAGCTTCGGGCCCAATCAGCCCCAGCATTTT. The chain employs TRBV11-2 and TRBJ1-5; D uncertain. The CDR3 is 13 amino acids. Between the trimmed V and J ends, which lost 3 bases and 3 bases, there was a span of 6 bases. Germline-derived CDR1 and CDR2 are SGHAT and FQNNGV.

The CDR3 DNA is TGTGCCAGCAGCTCGACAGGGTTCCTGGGCGAGCAGTACTTC. This codes for CASSSTGFLGEQYF. V is TRBV13 and J is TRBJ2-7; 7 nucleotides agree with TRBD1. The germline gives CDR1 PRHDT, CDR2 FYEKMQ (reference sequence). The CDR3 spans 14 residues. J gave up 6 bases and V 4 bases, and 9 bases lay outside the gene matches.

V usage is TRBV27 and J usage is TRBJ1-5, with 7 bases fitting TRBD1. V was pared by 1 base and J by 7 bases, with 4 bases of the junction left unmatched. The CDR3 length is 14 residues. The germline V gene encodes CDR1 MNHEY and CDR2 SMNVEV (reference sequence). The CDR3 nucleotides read TGTGCCAGCAGTTTATTAGGGGGCAGGCAGCCCCAGCATTTT. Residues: CASSLLGGRQPQHF.